These 20 T cell receptor beta chains came from one sample sequenced in a study of blood T cell repertoires in COVID-19. Libraries were prepared by immunoSEQ multiplex PCR; TCRdb keeps only in-frame clonotypes and omits some of them. The table includes about 110,000 clones, roughly two thirds detected once. The source material was peripheral blood. The source of these receptors is an older man with acute or convalescent COVID-19.

In this sample, this clone turned up a few times. The chain uses TRBV5-1 and TRBJ1-5, with a tentative D call TRBD1 (5 bases). This CDR3 contains 20 residues. V lost 3 bases and J 0 bases, leaving 25 bases between the germline ends. The germline gives CDR1 SGHRS, CDR2 YFSETQ. The CDR3 DNA is TGCGCCAGCAGCTCGCGGCGGCAGGGCCCCAACCCAAATAGCAATCAGCCCCAGCATTTT. Translated: CASSSRRQGPNPNSNQPQHF. Filled out from reference TRBV5-1 and TRBJ1-5, the complete variable domain reads KAGVTQTPRYLIKTRGQQVTLSCSPISGHRSVSWYQQTPGQGLQFLFEYFSETQRNKGNFPGRFSGRQFSNSRSEMNVSTLELGDSALYLCASSSRRQGPNPNSNQPQHFGDGTRLSIL.

The V gene is TRBV5-6, the J gene TRBJ2-7, with 8 bases that match TRBD1. The ends lost 4 bases at V and 2 bases at J; junction bases unmatched: 5. This CDR3 region has 14 residues. Germline CDR1 is SGHDT and CDR2 is YYEEEE. DNA for the CDR3: TGTGCCAGCAGCCCAGGGGGCGCAACCTACGAGCAGTACTTC. This encodes CASSPGGATYEQYF.

This clone appeared a few times. This chain uses TRBV11-2 with TRBJ1-2; D gene uncertain. CDR1 is SGHAT, CDR2 FQNNGV, per germline. Trimming stripped 3 bases from V and 0 bases from J, with 11 bases between. This CDR3 is built from 15 residues. CDR3 nucleotides: TGTGCCAGCAGCTTTAGCCAGTCAACTAACTATGGCTACACCTTC. Translation: CASSFSQSTNYGYTF.

About this clone itself: An end of the junction does not agree with germline; a read error may underlie this. The rearrangement joins TRBV7-9 to TRBJ1-2, with a tentative D call TRBD1 (5 bases). Germline assignment: CDR1 SEHNR and CDR2 FQNEAQ (reference sequence). The CDR3 is 13 amino acids. The CDR3 is CASTARTLYGYTF. In DNA form, the CDR3 reads TGCGCCAGCACCGCGAGGACACTTTATGGCTACACCTTC.

The chain carries TRBV4-2 and TRBJ2-1; the D gene is possibly TRBD2 (6 bases). From germline, CDR1 is LGHNA and CDR2 YNFKEQ. Trimming shortened V by 4 bases and J by 2 bases, and 18 bases separated the two germline ends. The CDR3 has 17 residues. CDR3 in amino acids: CASSPHGTPRAYNEQFF. The DNA of the CDR3 is TGTGCCAGCAGCCCACACGGGACTCCCAGGGCCTACAATGAGCAGTTCTTC.

The chain employs TRBV28 and TRBJ2-1; tentative D call: TRBD1 (6 bases). V was trimmed by 6 bases and J by 0 bases, leaving 15 bases between them. CDR1 is MDHEN, CDR2 SYDVKM, per germline. The CDR3 loop spans 16 amino acids. The CDR3, as DNA: TGTGCCAGCAGCCCCGGACAGACCCTCTCCTACAATGAGCAGTTCTTC. Translation: CASSPGQTLSYNEQFF.

The V call is TRBV27, the J call TRBJ2-2, with 10 bases matching TRBD2. Losses at the gene ends were 3 bases for V and 3 bases for J; bases not matched to a gene: 4. CDR3 length equals 16 residues. Germline V gives CDR1 MNHEY, CDR2 SMNVEV (reference sequence). The CDR3 bases are TGTGCCAGCAGTTTCCGGCTAGCGGGAGACACCGGGGAGCTGTTTTTT. Protein product: CASSFRLAGDTGELFF.

This clone was detected many times. The chain is built from TRBV28 and TRBJ2-7; D gene ambiguous. Per germline, CDR1 MDHEN and CDR2 SYDVKM. Trimming took off 6 bases at V and 2 bases at J, with 11 bases between the two ends. The CDR3 spans 13 residues. CDR3 sequence reads: CASSRDRAYEQYF. The CDR3 DNA reads TGTGCCAGCAGCCGAGACCGGGCCTACGAGCAGTACTTC.

This clone was found a few times. For the CDR3, the DNA is TGTGCCACCAGTGATGGGGGCCCGAATGAAAAACTGTTTTTT. Its translation is CATSDGGPNEKLFF. The V call is TRBV24-1, the J call TRBJ1-4; D is perhaps TRBD1 (6 bases). CDR3 length equals 14 residues. Between the trimmed V and J ends, which lost 3 bases and 5 bases, there was a span of 9 bases. Per the germline V gene, CDR1 is KGHDR and CDR2 is SFDVKD.

The chain links TRBV19 to TRBJ1-5, with D uncertain. With 4 bases removed from V and 7 bases from J, the gap between germline ends came to 14 bases. Germline-derived CDR1 and CDR2 are LNHDA and SQIVND (reference sequence). This CDR3 contains 14 residues. As DNA, the CDR3 is TGTGCCAGTAGTAGCCGGGGATCTAGGCAGCCCCAGCATTTT. It codes for CASSSRGSRQPQHF.

The genes are TRBV7-9 and TRBJ2-3; 7 bases align to TRBD2. Germline assignment: CDR1 SEHNR and CDR2 FQNEAQ (reference sequence). J gave up 2 bases and V 2 bases, and 7 bases lay outside the gene matches. This CDR3 has 16 residues. The CDR3 here is CASSLMASGDTDTQYF. CDR3 DNA: TGTGCCAGCAGCTTAATGGCTAGCGGAGACACAGATACGCAGTATTTT. The full variable domain, its missing parts supplied by reference TRBV7-9 and TRBJ2-3, is DTGVSQNPRHKITKRGQNVTFRCDPISEHNRLYWYRQTLGQGPEFLTYFQNEAQLEKSRLLSDRFSAERPKGSFSTLEIQRTEQGDSAMYLCASSLMASGDTDTQYFGPGTRLTVL.

This rearrangement joins TRBV30 to TRBJ2-3; 9 bases map to TRBD1. The CDR3 contains 17 residues. Germline CDR1 and CDR2: GTSNPN and SVGIG (reference sequence). Unmatched junction bases numbered 15, after V lost 5 bases and J lost 3 bases. Written as DNA, the CDR3 is TGTGCCTGGTACCTCCCCCACAGGGGGCAGGGGACAGATACGCAGTATTTT. Its translation: CAWYLPHRGQGTDTQYF. The whole variable domain, remainder taken from reference TRBV30 and TRBJ2-3, is SQTIHQWPATLVQPVGSPLSLECTVEGTSNPNLYWYRQAAGRGLQLLFYSVGIGQISSEVPQNLSASRPQDRQFILSSKKLLLSDSGFYLCAWYLPHRGQGTDTQYFGPGTRLTVL.

This clone was observed many times. The rearrangement uses TRBV9 and TRBJ2-7; a possible D gene is TRBD1 (6 bases). CDR3 length: 13 residues. V was trimmed by 0 bases and J by 5 bases, leaving 9 bases between them. Germline V lookup: CDR1 SGDLS, CDR2 YYNGEE. This chain's CDR3 is CASSVADRNEQYF. The CDR3, as DNA: TGTGCCAGCAGCGTAGCGGACAGAAACGAGCAGTACTTC. Supplemented by reference TRBV9 and TRBJ2-7, the full variable domain reads DSGVTQTPKHLITATGQRVTLRCSPRSGDLSVYWYQQSLDQGLQFLIQYYNGEERAKGNILERFSAQQFPDLHSELNLSSLELGDSALYFCASSVADRNEQYFGPGTRLTVT.

The rearrangement links TRBV7-3 to TRBJ2-1; 10 nucleotides agree with TRBD2. V shed 3 bases, J shed 4 bases, and the junction held 3 bases outside the gene matches. Germline assignment: CDR1 SGHTA and CDR2 FQGTGA. The CDR3 covers 15 residues. The CDR3 sequence is CASSFGAGGYNEQFF. The DNA of the CDR3 is TGTGCCAGCAGCTTTGGAGCGGGAGGGTACAATGAGCAGTTCTTC.

This clone was seen ten or more times. CDR3 DNA sequence: TGTGCCAGCAGTTGGGGACTTTCAGATACGCAGTATTTT. It translates to CASSWGLSDTQYF. The gene calls are TRBV28 and TRBJ2-3, with TRBD2 as a possible D gene (6 bases). Germline CDR1 MDHEN, CDR2 SYDVKM. The CDR3 loop spans 13 amino acids. Trimming took 4 bases from V and 4 from J, leaving 9 bases between them. Looking up the rest from reference TRBV28 and TRBJ2-3 gives the full variable domain: DVKVTQSSRYLVKRTGEKVFLECVQDMDHENMFWYRQDPGLGLRLIYFSYDVKMKEKGDIPEGYSVSREKKERFSLILESASTNQTSMYLCASSWGLSDTQYFGPGTRLTVL.

This chain connects TRBV28 to TRBJ2-2, with 10 bases lining up with TRBD2. The germline V gene encodes CDR1 MDHEN and CDR2 SYDVKM. J lost 3 bases, V lost 5 bases, and 3 bases had no gene match. The CDR3 has 15 amino acids. The CDR3 loop reads CASSRLAGDTGELFF. Written as DNA, the CDR3 is TGTGCCAGCAGTCGACTAGCGGGCGACACCGGGGAGCTGTTTTTT.

The sample holds one count of this clone. The chain employs TRBV27 and TRBJ1-1; no reliable D call. The germline V gene has CDR1 MNHEY and CDR2 SMNVEV (reference sequence). Trimming took 5 bases from V and 4 from J, leaving 14 bases between them. The CDR3 is 14 amino acids. Written as DNA, the CDR3 is TGTGCCAGCAGTGCCCAGGAAATAGGCACTGAAGCTTTCTTT. The encoded protein is CASSAQEIGTEAFF.

This chain joins TRBV28 and TRBJ2-5; the D gene is possibly TRBD1 (5 bases). The CDR3 length is 14 residues. Germline V gene data show CDR1 as MDHEN and CDR2 as SYDVKM. Trimming removed 4 bases at V and 4 bases at J, with 13 bases between. The CDR3 loop is CASSYQQASETQYF. In DNA, the CDR3 is TGTGCCAGCAGTTACCAACAGGCGTCAGAGACCCAGTACTTC.

This clone turned up a few times. The chain links TRBV3-1 (or the pseudogene TRBV3-2) to TRBJ1-5; TRBD1 aligns across 7 bases. Losses at the gene ends were 5 bases for V and 2 bases for J; bases not matched to a gene: 15. CDR3 length equals 18 residues. Germline V gene sequence: CDR1 LGHDT, CDR2 YNNKEL (reference sequence). The CDR3 is CASSLITGVGSGNQPQHF. CDR3 bases: TGTGCCAGCAGCTTAATAACAGGGGTAGGATCCGGCAATCAGCCCCAGCATTTT.

This clone was found once. The chain uses TRBV4-3 and TRBJ2-1; 9 bases agree with TRBD2. This CDR3 region has 18 residues. After removal of 0 bases from V and 5 bases from J, the junction contained 11 bases not matched to a gene. Germline V gene sequence: CDR1 LGHNA, CDR2 YSLEER. This CDR3 reads CASSQDYTLAGLNNEQFF. In DNA form, the CDR3 reads TGCGCCAGCAGCCAAGACTACACTCTAGCGGGACTTAACAATGAGCAGTTCTTC.